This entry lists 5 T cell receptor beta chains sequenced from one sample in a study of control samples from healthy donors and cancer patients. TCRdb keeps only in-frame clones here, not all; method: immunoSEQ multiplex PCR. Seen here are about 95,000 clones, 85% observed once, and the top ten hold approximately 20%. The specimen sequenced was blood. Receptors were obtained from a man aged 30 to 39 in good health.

The CDR3 sequence is CSASDKSSYEQYF. The CDR3 DNA follows: TGCAGTGCTAGTGACAAAAGCTCCTACGAGCAGTACTTC. The J gene is TRBJ2-7, the V gene TRBV20-1; no definite D call. V lost 3 bases and J lost 0, with 9 bases in between. The CDR3 consists of 13 residues. The germline V gene has CDR1 DFQATT and CDR2 SNEGSKA (reference sequence).

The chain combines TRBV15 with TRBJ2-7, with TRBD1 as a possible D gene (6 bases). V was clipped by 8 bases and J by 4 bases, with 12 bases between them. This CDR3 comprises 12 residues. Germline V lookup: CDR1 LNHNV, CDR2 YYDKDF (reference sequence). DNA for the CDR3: TGTGCCACCGGGCAGGGGTTGTACGAGCAGTACTTC. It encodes CATGQGLYEQYF.

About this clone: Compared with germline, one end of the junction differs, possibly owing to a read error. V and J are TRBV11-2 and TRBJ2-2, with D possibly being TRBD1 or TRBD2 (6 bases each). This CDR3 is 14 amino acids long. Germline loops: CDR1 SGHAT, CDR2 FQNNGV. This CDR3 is CASSFRGLDGKLFF. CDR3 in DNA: TGTGCCAGCAGCTTCAGGGGACTGGACGGGAAGCTGTTTTTT.

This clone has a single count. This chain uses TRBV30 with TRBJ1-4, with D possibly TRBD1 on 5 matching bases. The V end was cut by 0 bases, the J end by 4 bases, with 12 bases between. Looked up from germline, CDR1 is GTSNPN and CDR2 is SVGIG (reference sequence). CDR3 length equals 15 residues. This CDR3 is CAWSVPLGGNEKLFF. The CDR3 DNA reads TGTGCCTGGAGTGTACCCCTCGGGGGTAATGAAAAACTGTTTTTT.

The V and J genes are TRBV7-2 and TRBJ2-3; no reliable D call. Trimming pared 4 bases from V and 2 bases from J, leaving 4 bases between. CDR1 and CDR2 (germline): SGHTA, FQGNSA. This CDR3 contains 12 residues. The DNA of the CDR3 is TGTGCCAGCAGCTCCTACACAGATACGCAGTATTTT. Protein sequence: CASSSYTDTQYF.